This T cell receptor (beta chain) derives from a study of human T cells and chemical hapten exposure. Study in general: Variability of per-sample TCR yields stemmed mainly from small differences in pooled library volume. General observations from the study: Unchanged with DPC sensitization were TCRs above 1 in 1000 frequency.

Time point specified: healthy volunteer bleed at 2 weeks. Extraction of total RNA was performed on unfractionated whole blood. Germline-derived CDR1 and CDR2 are SNHLY and FYNNEI. Trimming took 10 bases from V and 4 from J, leaving 14 bases between them. This CDR3 spans 14 amino acids. Attachment of unique molecular identifiers to individual cDNA molecules was performed in the library. TCRdb reprocessed the RACE reads via MiXCR and lists one record per CDR3 protein. The profile covers about 28,000 distinct CDR3 sequences, with around 7% appearing a single time and roughly 10% taken by the ten largest. Many counts were recorded for this clonotype. The antigen is undetermined.

The receptor was isolated from a human donor in good health. Some clones in this sample may be carry-over from other donors' samples. Sequenced material: whole blood. The chain employs TRBV2 and TRBJ2-6; tentatively, D is TRBD1 (5 bases). The CDR3 sequence: CAIGRQTGANVLTF. In nucleotides, the CDR3 is TGTGCCATCGGACGACAGACCGGGGCCAACGTCCTGACTTTC.